The present TCR beta chain was sequenced within a study of lymphopenia after photon versus proton radiotherapy. Assay used: immunoSEQ multiplex PCR; TCRdb lists only in-frame clones, some missing. The sample carries about 40,000 clones, around 83% recorded once. A remark on this clone: No antigen is known for it. This may be a read error: a much more frequent sequence differs by one nucleotide. This specimen includes other DNA sequences encoding the same CDR3.

Whole-study results and caveats: Relative stability marked proton patients; photon patients lost diversity and naive cells.

Sample: peripheral blood, taken from a patient treated with proton-based radiotherapy. The sequence was obtained from a woman between 65 and 79 years old with pancreatic cancer. Some clones in this sample may be carry-over from other donors' samples.

CDR3 amino acids: CASSDRYEQYF. In DNA, the CDR3 is TGTGCCAGCAGCGATCGCTACGAGCAGTACTTC. The rearrangement links TRBV7-2 to TRBJ2-7; D not resolved. Germline loops: CDR1 SGHTA, CDR2 FQGNSA. Trimming pared 5 bases from V and 3 bases from J, leaving 5 bases between. The CDR3 runs 11 residues.